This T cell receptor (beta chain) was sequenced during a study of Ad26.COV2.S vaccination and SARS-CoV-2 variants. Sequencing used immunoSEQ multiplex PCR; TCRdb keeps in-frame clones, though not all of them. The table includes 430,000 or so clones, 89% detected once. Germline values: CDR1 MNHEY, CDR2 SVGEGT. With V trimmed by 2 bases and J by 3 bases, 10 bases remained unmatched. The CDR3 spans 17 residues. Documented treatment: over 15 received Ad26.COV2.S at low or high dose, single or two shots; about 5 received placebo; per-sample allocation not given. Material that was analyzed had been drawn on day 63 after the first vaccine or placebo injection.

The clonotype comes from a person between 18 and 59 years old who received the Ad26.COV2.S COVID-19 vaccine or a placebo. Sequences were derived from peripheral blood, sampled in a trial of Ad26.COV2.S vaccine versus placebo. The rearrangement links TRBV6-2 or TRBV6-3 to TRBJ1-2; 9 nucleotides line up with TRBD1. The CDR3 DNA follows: TGTGCCAGCAGTTACGCCTTACCGGGACAGGGTTACTATGGCTACACCTTC. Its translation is CASSYALPGQGYYGYTF.